What follows describes a single TCR beta chain. Data came from immunoSEQ multiplex PCR; TCRdb stores just in-frame clones and leaves some out. In the table there are 120,000 or so clones, roughly 87% of which are singletons. This record comes from a study of control samples from healthy donors and cancer patients. Germline CDR1 SGDLS, CDR2 YYNGEE. With V trimmed by 2 bases and J by 4 bases, 6 bases remained unmatched. The CDR3 has 16 amino acids. Sequenced: blood. The gene calls are TRBV9 and TRBJ2-1; 10 bases are shared with TRBD2. This clonotype was sampled from a man aged 18 to 30 in good health. CDR3 region: CASSVLAGVTYNEQFF. For the CDR3, the DNA is TGTGCCAGCAGCGTTCTAGCGGGAGTTACGTACAATGAGCAGTTCTTC.